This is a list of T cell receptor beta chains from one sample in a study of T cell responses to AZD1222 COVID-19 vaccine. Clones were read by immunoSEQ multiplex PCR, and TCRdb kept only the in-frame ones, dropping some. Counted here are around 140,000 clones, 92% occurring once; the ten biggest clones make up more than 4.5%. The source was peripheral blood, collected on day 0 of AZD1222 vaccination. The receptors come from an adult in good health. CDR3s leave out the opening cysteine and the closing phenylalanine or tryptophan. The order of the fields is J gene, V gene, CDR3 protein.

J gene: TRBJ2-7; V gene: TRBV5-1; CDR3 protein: ASSGESSYEQY
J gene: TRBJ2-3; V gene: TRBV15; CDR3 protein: ATSRRTSGRVGTDTQY
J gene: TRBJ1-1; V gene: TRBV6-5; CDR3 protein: ASSSHQKNTEAF
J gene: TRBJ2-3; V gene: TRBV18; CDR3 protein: ASSQSATDTQY
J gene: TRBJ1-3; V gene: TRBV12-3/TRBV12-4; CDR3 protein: ASTPAGRNTIY
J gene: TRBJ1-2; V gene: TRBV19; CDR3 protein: ASHRVNYGYT
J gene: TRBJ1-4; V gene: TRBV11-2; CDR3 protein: ASSTTRDEKLF
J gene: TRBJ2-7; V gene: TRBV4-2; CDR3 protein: ASSARGSDLSYEQY
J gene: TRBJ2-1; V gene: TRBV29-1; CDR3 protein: SVERRAVTGPSYNEQF
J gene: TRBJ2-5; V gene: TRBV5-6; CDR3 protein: ASSLARTGKETQY
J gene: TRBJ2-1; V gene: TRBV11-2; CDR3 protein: ASSLLRDNEQF
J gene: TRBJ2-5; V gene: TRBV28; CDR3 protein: ASTSGGYQETQY
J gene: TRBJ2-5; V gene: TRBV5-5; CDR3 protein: ASSLSAQETQY
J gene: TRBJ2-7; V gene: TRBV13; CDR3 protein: ASSPSGSYSYEQY
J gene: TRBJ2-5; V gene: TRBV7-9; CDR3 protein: ASSFTWGAVETQY
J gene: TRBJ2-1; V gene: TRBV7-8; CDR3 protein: ASSAGLAGLAGDEQF
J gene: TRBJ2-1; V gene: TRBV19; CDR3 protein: ASSIVPRQGRDNEQF
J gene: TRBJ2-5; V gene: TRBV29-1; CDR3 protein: SVEVRETQY
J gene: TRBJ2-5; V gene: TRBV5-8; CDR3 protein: ASSLASDREQETQY
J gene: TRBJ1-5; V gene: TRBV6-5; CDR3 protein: ASSQRTGNQPQH
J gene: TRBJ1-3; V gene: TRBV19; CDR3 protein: ASSSTEASGNTIY
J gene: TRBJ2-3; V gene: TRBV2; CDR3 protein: ASSGDSSLYTDTQY
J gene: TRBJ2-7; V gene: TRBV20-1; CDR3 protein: SANHRAEQY
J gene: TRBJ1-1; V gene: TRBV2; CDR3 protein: ASRGYRENTEAF